The 5 T cell receptor beta chains below come from one sample, sequenced in a study of T cell responses to AZD1222 COVID-19 vaccine. Here immunoSEQ multiplex PCR was the method, and the copy in TCRdb shows in-frame clones only, minus some. The data contain roughly 150,000 clones, 92% of them singletons. This specimen was peripheral blood, taken on day 0 of AZD1222 vaccination. These receptors were collected from an adult in good health.

The J gene is TRBJ1-1, the V gene TRBV12-3 or TRBV12-4; D call uncertain. Trimming left V 3 bases short and J 1 base short, with 6 bases between. The CDR3 has 13 residues. CDR3 protein: CASSFEWNTEAFF. Here the CDR3 DNA reads TGTGCCAGCAGTTTTGAATGGAACACTGAAGCTTTCTTT.

J is TRBJ1-1 and V is TRBV24-1; D not resolved. The germline V gene has CDR1 KGHDR and CDR2 SFDVKD. This CDR3 region has 14 residues. V lost 4 bases to trimming and J lost 2 bases, with 10 bases between them. The CDR3 DNA reads as TGTGCCACCAGTGACCAACGACAAAACACTGAAGCTTTCTTT. It translates to CATSDQRQNTEAFF.

The chain recombines TRBV7-8 with TRBJ1-1; a weak D match, TRBD1 (6 bases). The CDR3 spans 15 residues. The V gene's germline CDR1 is SGHVS and CDR2 FQNEAQ. V shed 1 base and J shed 4 bases, with 13 bases lying between them. The CDR3 bases are TGTGCCAGCAGCTTAGTTGGGGGCGCGAGCACTGAAGCTTTCTTT. As protein: CASSLVGGASTEAFF.

The V gene is TRBV5-1, the J gene TRBJ1-4; tentatively, D is TRBD1 (5 bases). Between the trimmed V and J ends, which lost 3 bases and 0 bases, there was a span of 15 bases. The V gene's germline CDR1 is SGHRS and CDR2 YFSETQ. The CDR3 runs to 17 residues. This CDR3 reads CASSSGTAEATNEKLFF. Written as DNA, the CDR3 is TGCGCCAGCAGCTCGGGGACGGCAGAGGCAACTAATGAAAAACTGTTTTTT.

The chain is built from TRBV3-1 (or the pseudogene TRBV3-2) and TRBJ1-3; tentatively, D is TRBD1 (6 bases). This CDR3 has 15 amino acids. CDR1 and CDR2 from the germline V gene are LGHDT and YNNKEL (reference sequence). The V and J ends lost 7 bases and 3 bases respectively, with 16 bases between them. The CDR3 here is CASTDGGAGGNTIYF. CDR3 sequence (DNA): TGTGCCAGCACCGACGGGGGCGCAGGTGGAAACACCATATATTTT.